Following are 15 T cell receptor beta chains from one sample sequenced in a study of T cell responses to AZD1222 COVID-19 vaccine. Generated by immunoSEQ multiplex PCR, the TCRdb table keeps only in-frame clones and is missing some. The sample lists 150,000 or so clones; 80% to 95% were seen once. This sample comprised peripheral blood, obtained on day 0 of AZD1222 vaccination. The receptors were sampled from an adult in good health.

CDR3 loop: CASSIGLGRMRNQPQHF. For the CDR3, the DNA is TGTGCCAGTAGTATAGGGCTCGGCAGGATGCGCAATCAGCCCCAGCATTTT. This chain connects TRBV19 to TRBJ1-5; D remains unclear. The CDR3 runs 17 residues. V was cut by 1 base and J by 2 bases, with 15 bases left in between. The V gene's germline CDR1 is LNHDA and CDR2 SQIVND (reference sequence).

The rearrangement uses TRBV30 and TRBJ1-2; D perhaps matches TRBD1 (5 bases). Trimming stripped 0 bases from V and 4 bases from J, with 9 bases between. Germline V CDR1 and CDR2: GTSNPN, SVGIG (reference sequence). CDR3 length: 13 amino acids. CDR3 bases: TGTGCCTGGAGTGTAAATGGGGGCTATGGCTACACCTTC. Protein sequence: CAWSVNGGYGYTF.

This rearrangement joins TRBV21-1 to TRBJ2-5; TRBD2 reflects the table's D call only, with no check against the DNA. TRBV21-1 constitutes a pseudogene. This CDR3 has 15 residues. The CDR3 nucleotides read TGTGCCAGCAATTGGAGTAGCGGGGCAGAAGAGACCCAGTACTTC. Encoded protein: CASNWSSGAEETQYF.

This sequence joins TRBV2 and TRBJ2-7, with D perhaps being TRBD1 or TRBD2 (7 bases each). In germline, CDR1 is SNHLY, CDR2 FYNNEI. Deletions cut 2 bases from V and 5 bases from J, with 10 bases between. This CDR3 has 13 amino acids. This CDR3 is CASSEQGGDEQYF. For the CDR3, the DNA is TGTGCCAGCAGTGAACAGGGGGGGGACGAGCAGTACTTC.

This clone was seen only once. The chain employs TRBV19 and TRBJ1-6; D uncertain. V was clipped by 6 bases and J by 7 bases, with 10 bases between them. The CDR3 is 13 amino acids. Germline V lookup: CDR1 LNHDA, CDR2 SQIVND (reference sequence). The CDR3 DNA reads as TGTGCCAGTAGGCGGGGATGGAATTCACCCCTCCACTTT. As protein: CASRRGWNSPLHF.

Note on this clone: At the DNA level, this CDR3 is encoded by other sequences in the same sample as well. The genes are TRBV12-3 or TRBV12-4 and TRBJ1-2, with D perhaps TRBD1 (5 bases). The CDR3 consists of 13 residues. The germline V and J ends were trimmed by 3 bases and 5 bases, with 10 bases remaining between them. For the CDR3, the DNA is TGTGCCAGCAGTTTGGGACCCTCATATGGCTACACCTTC. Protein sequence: CASSLGPSYGYTF.

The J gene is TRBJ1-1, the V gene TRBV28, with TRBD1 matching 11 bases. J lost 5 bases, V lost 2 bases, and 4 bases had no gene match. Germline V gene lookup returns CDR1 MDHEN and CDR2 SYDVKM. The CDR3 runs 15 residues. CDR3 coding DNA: TGTGCCAGCAGTTTAGGGGGGACAGGGGGTACTGAAGCTTTCTTT. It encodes CASSLGGTGGTEAFF.

The CDR3 here is CASSLFLRGYPNEQFF. The CDR3, as DNA: TGTGCCAGCAGTCTCTTTCTGCGGGGCTACCCTAATGAGCAGTTCTTC. The chain uses TRBV6-6 and TRBJ2-1; tentatively, D is TRBD2 (6 bases). V dropped 5 bases and J dropped 7 bases, with 21 bases sitting between them. Germline V gene sequence: CDR1 MNHNY, CDR2 SVGAGI (reference sequence). The CDR3 consists of 16 residues.

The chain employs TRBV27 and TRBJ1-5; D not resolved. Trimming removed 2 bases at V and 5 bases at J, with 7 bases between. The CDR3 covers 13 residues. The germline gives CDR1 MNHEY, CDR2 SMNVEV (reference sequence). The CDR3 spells CASSLHNDQPQHF. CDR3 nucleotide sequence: TGTGCCAGCAGTTTACATAATGATCAGCCCCAGCATTTT.

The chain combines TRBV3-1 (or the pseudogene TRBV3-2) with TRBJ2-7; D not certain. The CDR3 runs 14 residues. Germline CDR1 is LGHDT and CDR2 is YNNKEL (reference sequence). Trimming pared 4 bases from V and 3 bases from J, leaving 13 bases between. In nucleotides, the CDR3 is TGTGCCAGCAGCCCCGCCCTTTGGCACTACGAGCAGTACTTC. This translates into CASSPALWHYEQYF.

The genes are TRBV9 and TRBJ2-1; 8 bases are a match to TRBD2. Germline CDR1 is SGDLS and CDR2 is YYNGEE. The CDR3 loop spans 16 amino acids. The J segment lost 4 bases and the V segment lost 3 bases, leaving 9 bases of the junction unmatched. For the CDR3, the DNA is TGTGCCAGCAGCGGCACTAGCGGAAGACGTTACAATGAGCAGTTCTTC. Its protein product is CASSGTSGRRYNEQFF.

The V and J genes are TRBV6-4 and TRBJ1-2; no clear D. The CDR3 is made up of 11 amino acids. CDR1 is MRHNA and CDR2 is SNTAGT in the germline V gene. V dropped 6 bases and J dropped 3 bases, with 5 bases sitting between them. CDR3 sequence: CASRGDYGYTF. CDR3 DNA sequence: TGTGCCAGCAGGGGAGACTATGGCTACACCTTC.

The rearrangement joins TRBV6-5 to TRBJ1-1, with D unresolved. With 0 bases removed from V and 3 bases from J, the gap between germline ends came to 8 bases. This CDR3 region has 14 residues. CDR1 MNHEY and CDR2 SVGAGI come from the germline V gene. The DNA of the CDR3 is TGTGCCAGCAGTTACTCGGCGAGCTACACTGAAGCTTTCTTT. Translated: CASSYSASYTEAFF.

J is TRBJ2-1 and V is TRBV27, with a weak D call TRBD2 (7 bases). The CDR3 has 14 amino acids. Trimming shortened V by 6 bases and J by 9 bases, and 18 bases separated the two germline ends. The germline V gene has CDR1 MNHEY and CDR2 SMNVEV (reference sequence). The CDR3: CASRPGRGGGEQFF. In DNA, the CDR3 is TGTGCCAGCAGACCAGGGAGGGGGGGCGGTGAGCAGTTCTTC.

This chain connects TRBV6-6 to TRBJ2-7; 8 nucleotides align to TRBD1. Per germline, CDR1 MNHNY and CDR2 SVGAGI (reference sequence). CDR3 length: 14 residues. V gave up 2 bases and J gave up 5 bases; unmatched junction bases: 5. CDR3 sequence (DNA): TGTGCCAGCAGTTACGATCCAGGGGGCGACGAGCAGTACTTC. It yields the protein CASSYDPGGDEQYF.